This T cell receptor beta chain was retrieved from a study of shared clonotypes between healthy human individuals. Study-level results: The donor pool, a small one, limited the genetic and exposure-history diversity represented. On the whole, naive subsets had larger estimated richness than memory subsets had.

Germline values: CDR1 SEHNR, CDR2 FQNEAQ (reference sequence). The CDR3 runs to 17 residues. The V gene lost 1 base and the J gene lost 0 bases, with 16 bases spanning the gap. The count of this clone is one. No antigen is known for it. Other nucleotide sequences in the sample specify the same CDR3. The authors divided CD4+ cells into CD45RA+ naive and CD45RA-negative memory subsets. Assay execution proceeded at the deep level. Assay: immunoSEQ multiplex PCR; the TCRdb copy retains only in-frame clones and omits some. The profile covers approximately 340,000 clones, with about 74% appearing a single time and 10% taken by the ten largest.

The chain is built from TRBV7-9 and TRBJ2-7; tentatively, D is TRBD2 (8 bases). The specimen was memory CD4+ T cells sorted from blood. This sample's subset: CD45RA-negative fraction. The TCR was taken from a man aged 30 to 39 in good health. CDR3 sequence (DNA): TGTGCCAGCAGCTTAGGGCGGGGGGACAGCTACTCCTACGAGCAGTACTTC. Translation: CASSLGRGDSYSYEQYF.